This T cell receptor beta chain was identified in a study of T-cell reconstitution after alpha-beta-depleted transplantation in children. V was shortened by 8 bases and J by 0 bases, with 20 bases between the two germline ends. CDR3 length: 17 amino acids. The V gene's germline CDR1 is MNHEY and CDR2 SVGEGT. The TCRbeta library was prepared with unique molecular identifiers. TCRdb reanalysed the PCR reads using MiXCR and keeps one entry per CDR3 protein. The sample gives approximately 520,000 distinct CDR3 sequences, approximately 30% of which show up once; under 3% is in the top ten. The sample here was PBMCs from the stem cell graft donor, taken from the stem cell graft. This chain joins TRBV6-2 or TRBV6-3 and TRBJ2-1, with D maybe TRBD2 (6 bases). The receptor was isolated from a human donor who donated a stem cell graft to a child with aplastic anemia. The CDR3 region has the DNA TGTGCCAGCCACGGGACTTACGATAGGAGCTCCTACAATGAGCAGTTCTTC. Amino acids: CASHGTYDRSSYNEQFF.